Given below is one TCR beta chain in context. Its antigen is unidentified. Clones were sequenced by immunoSEQ multiplex PCR, and TCRdb holds only the in-frame ones, with some missing. This sample has 78,000 or so clones, with 92% found just once. The sample originates from a study of OX40 agonist ivuxolimab in advanced cancers. The wider study: Age averaged about 62 years (range roughly 23 to 79), and 80% to 90% were male.

General observations from the study: At 0.1-3.0 mg/kg, partial responders had clonal expansion among the lowest observed.

V gave up 4 bases and J gave up 7 bases; unmatched junction bases: 6. The CDR3 spans 15 residues. CDR1 and CDR2 (germline): MNHEY, SMNVEV (reference sequence). With baseline, cycle 4 day 1, and cycle 7 day 1 as timepoints, blood was sampled. The chain combines TRBV27 with TRBJ2-1; 11 nucleotides align to TRBD1. Sequencing was performed on CD4+ or CD8+ T cells sorted from blood, taken in a trial of the OX40 agonist ivuxolimab. The TCR was taken from an adult with an advanced solid tumor such as melanoma, head and neck, liver or kidney cancer. The CDR3 here is CASSSGTGGWNEQFF. The CDR3 region has the DNA TGTGCCAGCAGTTCCGGGACAGGGGGATGGAATGAGCAGTTCTTC.